This TCR beta chain was recovered during a study of naive and memory T cell subsets. General study results and limits: Diversity fell and Gini index rose from naive through CM, EM, EMRA. A few larger clonotypes appeared in naive repertoires, especially CD8, possibly memory cells re-expressing CD45RA.

This CDR3 is built from 18 residues. Germline V CDR1 and CDR2: LNHNV, YYDKDF (reference sequence). With 0 bases clipped from V and 2 bases from J, the junction kept 9 bases outside the gene matches. An equimolar mix of two oligonucleotides served as the beta constant-region primer for TRBC1 and TRBC2. Four rounds of PCR amplified the ligated cDNA using nested alpha and beta constant-region primers plus SP2. Via MiXCR, TCRdb re-called the UMI-ligation and nested PCR reads, giving one row per CDR3 protein. This repertoire shows 120,000 to 150,000 distinct CDR3 sequences, about 20% found once; its top ten account for around 0.63%. This clonotype showed up just a few times. Its specificity is unknown.

The sample taken for sequencing was naive CD8+ T cells from blood. The genes are TRBV15 and TRBJ2-3, with 9 bases aligning to TRBD2. This TCR was recovered from a human donor in good health. CDR3 in amino acids: CATSRESLAGALTDTQYF. CDR3 bases: TGTGCCACCAGCAGAGAGTCCTTAGCGGGAGCCCTCACAGATACGCAGTATTTT.